A single T cell receptor beta chain is shown here with its context. Its antigen is as yet unknown. This specimen belongs to a study of T cell responses to AZD1222 COVID-19 vaccine. General study findings and limits: None of the repertoires were sampled until the peak T cell response had passed. Close to half of all spike-specific TCRs reportedly target regions of the variants that are unmutated. Clonal diversity was possibly underestimated, and white British individuals and females predominated among donors.

Data came from immunoSEQ multiplex PCR; TCRdb stores just in-frame clones and leaves some out. The sample records 120,000 to 150,000 clones, roughly 91% being singletons. The V gene's germline CDR1 is GTSNPN and CDR2 SVGIG (reference sequence). This CDR3 is 13 amino acids long. V was shortened by 6 bases and J by 0 bases, with 11 bases between the two germline ends. This receptor was obtained from an adult in good health. This material consisted of peripheral blood, taken on day 0 of AZD1222 vaccination. The rearrangement links TRBV30 to TRBJ1-1; D is perhaps TRBD1 (5 bases). The DNA for the CDR3 is TGTGCCTGTTGGGGGTCCCTGAACACTGAAGCTTTCTTT. This codes for CACWGSLNTEAFF.